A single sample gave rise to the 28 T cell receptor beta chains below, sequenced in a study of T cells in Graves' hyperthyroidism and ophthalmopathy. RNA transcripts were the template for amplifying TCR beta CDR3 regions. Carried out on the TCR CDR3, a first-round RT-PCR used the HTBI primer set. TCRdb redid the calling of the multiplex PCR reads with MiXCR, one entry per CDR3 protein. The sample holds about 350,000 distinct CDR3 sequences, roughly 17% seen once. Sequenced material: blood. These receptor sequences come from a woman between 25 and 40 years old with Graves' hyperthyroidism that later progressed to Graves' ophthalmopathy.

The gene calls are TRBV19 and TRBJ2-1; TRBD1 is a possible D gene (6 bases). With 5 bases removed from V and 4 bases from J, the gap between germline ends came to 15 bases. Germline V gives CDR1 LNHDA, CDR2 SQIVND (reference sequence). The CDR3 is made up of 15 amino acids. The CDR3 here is CASSPEGGGYNEQFF. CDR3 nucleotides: TGTGCCAGTAGTCCCGAAGGGGGTGGGTACAATGAGCAGTTCTTC.

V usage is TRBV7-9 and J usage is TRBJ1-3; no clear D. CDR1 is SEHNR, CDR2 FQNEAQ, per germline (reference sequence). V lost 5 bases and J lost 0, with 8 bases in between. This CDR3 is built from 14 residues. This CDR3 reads CASSEPNSGNTIYF. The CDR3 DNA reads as TGTGCCAGCAGCGAACCCAACTCTGGAAACACCATATATTTT. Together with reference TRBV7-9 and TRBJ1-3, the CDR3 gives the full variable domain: DTGVSQNPRHKITKRGQNVTFRCDPISEHNRLYWYRQTLGQGPEFLTYFQNEAQLEKSRLLSDRFSAERPKGSFSTLEIQRTEQGDSAMYLCASSEPNSGNTIYFGEGSWLTVV.

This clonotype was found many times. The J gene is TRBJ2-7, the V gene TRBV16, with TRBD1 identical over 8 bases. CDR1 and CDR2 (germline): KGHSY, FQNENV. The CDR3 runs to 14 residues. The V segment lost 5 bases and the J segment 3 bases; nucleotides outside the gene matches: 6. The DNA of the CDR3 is TGTGCCAGCAGCTACGGACAGGGTAACTACGAGCAGTACTTC. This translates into CASSYGQGNYEQYF.

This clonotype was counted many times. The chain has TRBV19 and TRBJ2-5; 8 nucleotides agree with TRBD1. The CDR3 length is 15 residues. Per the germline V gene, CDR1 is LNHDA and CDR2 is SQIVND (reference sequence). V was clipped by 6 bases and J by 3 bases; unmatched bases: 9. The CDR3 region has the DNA TGTGCCAGTAGACGAATTCCGGGACAGGAAGAGACCCAGTACTTC. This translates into CASRRIPGQEETQYF. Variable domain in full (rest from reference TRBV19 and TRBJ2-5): DGGITQSPKYLFRKEGQNVTLSCEQNLNHDAMYWYRQDPGQGLRLIYYSQIVNDFQKGDIAEGYSVSREKKESFPLTVTSAQKNPTAFYLCASRRIPGQEETQYFGPGTRLLVL.

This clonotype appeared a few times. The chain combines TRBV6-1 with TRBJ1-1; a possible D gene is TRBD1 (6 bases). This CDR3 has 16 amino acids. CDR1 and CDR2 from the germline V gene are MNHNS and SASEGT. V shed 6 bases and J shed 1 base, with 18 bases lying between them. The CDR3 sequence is CASRPLGGPSNTEAFF. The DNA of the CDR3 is TGTGCCAGCAGACCTTTGGGGGGCCCGTCGAACACTGAAGCTTTCTTT.

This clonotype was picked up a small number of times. As DNA, the CDR3 is TGTGCCAGCAGCCGACACCATACCGGGGAGCTGTTTTTT. The encoded protein is CASSRHHTGELFF. The rearrangement joins TRBV5-6 to TRBJ2-2, with D uncertain. The CDR3 loop spans 13 amino acids. V lost 4 bases and J lost 5, with 9 bases in between. Germline CDR1 and CDR2: SGHDT and YYEEEE.

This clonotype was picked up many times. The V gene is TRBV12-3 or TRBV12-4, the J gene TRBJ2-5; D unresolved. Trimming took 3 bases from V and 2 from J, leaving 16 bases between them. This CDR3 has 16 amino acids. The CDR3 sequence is CASSFNGFSGQETQYF. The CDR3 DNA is TGTGCCAGCAGTTTTAACGGGTTCTCCGGACAAGAGACCCAGTACTTC.

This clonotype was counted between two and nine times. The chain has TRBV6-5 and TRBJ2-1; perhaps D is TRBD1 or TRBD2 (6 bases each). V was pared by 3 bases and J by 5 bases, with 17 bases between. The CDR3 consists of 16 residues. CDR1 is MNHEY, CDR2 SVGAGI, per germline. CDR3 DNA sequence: TGTGCCAGCAGTTATGGGGGGCCACACAACAACAATGAGCAGTTCTTC. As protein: CASSYGGPHNNNEQFF.

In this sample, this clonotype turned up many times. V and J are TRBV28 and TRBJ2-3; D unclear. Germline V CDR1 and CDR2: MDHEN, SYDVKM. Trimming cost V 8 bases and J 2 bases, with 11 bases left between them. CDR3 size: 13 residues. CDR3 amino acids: CASCREDTDTQYF. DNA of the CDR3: TGTGCCAGCTGTCGAGAGGACACAGATACGCAGTATTTT.

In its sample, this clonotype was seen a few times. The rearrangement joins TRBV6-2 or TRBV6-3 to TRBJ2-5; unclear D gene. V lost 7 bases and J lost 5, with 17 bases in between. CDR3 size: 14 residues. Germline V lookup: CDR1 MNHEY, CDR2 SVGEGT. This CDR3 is CASIGSYDWETQYF. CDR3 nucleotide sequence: TGTGCCAGCATAGGGTCTTACGATTGGGAGACCCAGTACTTC.

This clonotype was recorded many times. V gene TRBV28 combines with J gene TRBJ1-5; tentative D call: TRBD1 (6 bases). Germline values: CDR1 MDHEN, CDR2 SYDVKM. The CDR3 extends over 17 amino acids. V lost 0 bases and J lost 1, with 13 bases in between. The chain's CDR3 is CASSLWGGAASNQPQHF. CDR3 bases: TGTGCCAGCAGTTTATGGGGGGGCGCAGCGAGCAATCAGCCCCAGCATTTT.

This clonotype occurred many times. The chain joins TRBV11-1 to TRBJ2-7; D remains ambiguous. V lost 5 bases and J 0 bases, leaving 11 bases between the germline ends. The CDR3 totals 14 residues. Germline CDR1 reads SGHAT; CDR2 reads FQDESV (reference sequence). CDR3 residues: CASSVLAGSYEQYF. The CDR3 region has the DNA TGTGCCAGCAGCGTCTTGGCAGGCTCCTACGAGCAGTACTTC.

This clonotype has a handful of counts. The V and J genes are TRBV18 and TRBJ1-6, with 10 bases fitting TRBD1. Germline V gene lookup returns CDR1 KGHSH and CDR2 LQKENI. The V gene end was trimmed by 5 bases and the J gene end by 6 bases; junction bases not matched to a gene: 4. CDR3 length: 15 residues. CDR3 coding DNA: TGTGCCAGCTCATATGGGACAGGGGCTAATTCACCCCTCCACTTT. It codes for CASSYGTGANSPLHF.

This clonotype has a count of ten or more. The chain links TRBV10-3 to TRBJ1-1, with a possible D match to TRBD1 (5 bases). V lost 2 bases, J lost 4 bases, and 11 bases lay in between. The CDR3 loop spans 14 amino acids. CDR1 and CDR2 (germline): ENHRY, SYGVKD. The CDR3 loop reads CAISEERGGTEAFF. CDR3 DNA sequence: TGTGCCATCAGTGAGGAGAGGGGTGGCACTGAAGCTTTCTTT.

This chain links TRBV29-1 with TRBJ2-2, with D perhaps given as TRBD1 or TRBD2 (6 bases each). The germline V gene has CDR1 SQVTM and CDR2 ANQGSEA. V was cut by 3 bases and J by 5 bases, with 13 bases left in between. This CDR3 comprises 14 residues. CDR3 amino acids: CSVDRGGGTGELFF. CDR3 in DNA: TGCAGCGTTGACCGTGGAGGGGGAACCGGGGAGCTGTTTTTT.

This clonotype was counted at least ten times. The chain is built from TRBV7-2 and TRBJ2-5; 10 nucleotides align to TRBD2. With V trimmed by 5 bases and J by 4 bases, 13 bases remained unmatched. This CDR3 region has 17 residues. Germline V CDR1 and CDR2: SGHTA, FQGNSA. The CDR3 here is CASSPRGSGGARETQYF. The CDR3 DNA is TGTGCCAGCAGCCCGCGGGGGAGCGGGGGGGCCAGAGAGACCCAGTACTTC.

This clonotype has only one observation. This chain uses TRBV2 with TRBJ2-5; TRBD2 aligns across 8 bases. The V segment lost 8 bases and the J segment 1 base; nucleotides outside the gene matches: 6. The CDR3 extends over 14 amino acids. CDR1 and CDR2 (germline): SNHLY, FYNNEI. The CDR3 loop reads CASDRAGGQETQYF. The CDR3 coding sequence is TGTGCCAGCGACCGGGCGGGGGGCCAAGAGACCCAGTACTTC. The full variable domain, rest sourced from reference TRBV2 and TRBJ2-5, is EPEVTQTPSHQVTQMGQEVILRCVPISNHLYFYWYRQILGQKVEFLVSFYNNEISEKSEIFDDQFSVERPDGSNFTLKIRSTKLEDSAMYFCASDRAGGQETQYFGPGTRLLVL.

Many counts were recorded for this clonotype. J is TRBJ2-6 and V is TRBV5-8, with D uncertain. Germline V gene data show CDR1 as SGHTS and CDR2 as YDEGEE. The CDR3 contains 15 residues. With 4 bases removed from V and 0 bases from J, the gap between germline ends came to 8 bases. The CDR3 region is CASSPQYSGANVLTF. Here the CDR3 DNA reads TGTGCCAGCAGCCCACAGTACTCTGGGGCCAACGTCCTGACTTTC.

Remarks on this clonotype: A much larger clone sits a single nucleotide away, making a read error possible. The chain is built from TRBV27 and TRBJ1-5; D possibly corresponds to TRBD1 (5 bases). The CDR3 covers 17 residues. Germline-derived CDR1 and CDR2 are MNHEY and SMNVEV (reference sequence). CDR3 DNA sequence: TGTACCAGCAGTCCGACCCCGGGACTCGGGGGTCATCAGCCCCAGCATTTT. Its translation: CTSSPTPGLGGHQPQHF.

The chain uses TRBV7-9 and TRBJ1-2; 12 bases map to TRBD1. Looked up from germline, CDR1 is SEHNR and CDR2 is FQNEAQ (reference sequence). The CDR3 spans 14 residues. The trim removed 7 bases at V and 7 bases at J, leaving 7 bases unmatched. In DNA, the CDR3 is TGTGCCAGCACGGTCGGGACAGGGGGCGGTGGCTACACCTTC. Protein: CASTVGTGGGGYTF.

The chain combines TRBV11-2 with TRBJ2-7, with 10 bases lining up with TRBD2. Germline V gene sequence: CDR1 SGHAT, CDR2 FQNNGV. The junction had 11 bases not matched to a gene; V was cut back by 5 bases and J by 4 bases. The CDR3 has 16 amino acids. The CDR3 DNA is TGTGCCAGCAGCCCCCGGACTAGCGGAGGGGCTTACGAGCAGTACTTC. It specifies CASSPRTSGGAYEQYF.

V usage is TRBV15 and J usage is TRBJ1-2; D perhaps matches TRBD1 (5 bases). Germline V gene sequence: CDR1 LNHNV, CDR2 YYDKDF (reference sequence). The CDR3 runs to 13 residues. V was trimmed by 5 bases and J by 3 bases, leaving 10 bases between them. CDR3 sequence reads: CATSAQGDYGYTF. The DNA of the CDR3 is TGTGCCACCAGCGCCCAAGGGGACTATGGCTACACCTTC.

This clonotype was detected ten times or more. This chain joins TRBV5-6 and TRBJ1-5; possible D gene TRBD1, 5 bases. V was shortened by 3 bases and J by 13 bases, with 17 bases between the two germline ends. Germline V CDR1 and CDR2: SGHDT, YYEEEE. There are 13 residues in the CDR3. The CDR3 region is CASSSGPSRLQHF. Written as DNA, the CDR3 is TGTGCCAGCAGCTCGGGACCGTCTCGTTTGCAGCATTTT. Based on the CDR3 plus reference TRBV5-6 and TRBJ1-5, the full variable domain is DAGVTQSPTHLIKTRGQQVTLRCSPKSGHDTVSWYQQALGQGPQFIFQYYEEEERQRGNFPDRFSGHQFPNYSSELNVNALLLGDSALYLCASSSGPSRLQHFGDGTRLSIL.

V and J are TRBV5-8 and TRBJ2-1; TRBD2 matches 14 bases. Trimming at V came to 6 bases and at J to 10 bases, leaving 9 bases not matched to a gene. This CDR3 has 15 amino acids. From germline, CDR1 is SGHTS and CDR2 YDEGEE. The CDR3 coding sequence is TGTGCCAGCACAAGGGGACTAGCGGGAGATCGGGAGCAGTTCTTC. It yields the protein CASTRGLAGDREQFF.

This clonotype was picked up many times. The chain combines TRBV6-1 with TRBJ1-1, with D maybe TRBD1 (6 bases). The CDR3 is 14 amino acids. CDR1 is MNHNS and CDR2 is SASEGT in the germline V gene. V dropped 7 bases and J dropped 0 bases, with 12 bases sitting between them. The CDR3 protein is CASTLTGLNTEAFF. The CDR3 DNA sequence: TGTGCCAGCACTTTGACAGGCCTGAACACTGAAGCTTTCTTT.

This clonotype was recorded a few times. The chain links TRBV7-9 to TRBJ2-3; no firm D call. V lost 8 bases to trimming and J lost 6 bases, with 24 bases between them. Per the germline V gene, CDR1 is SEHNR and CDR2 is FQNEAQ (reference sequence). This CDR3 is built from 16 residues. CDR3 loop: CASCPTLILGSDTQYF. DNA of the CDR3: TGTGCCAGCTGCCCGACGCTTATACTGGGGTCGGATACGCAGTATTTT.

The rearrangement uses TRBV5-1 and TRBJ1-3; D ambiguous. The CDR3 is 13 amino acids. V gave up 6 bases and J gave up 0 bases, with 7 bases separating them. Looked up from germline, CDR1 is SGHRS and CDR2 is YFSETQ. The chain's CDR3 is CASTPSSGNTIYF. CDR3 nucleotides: TGCGCCAGCACGCCGAGCTCTGGAAACACCATATATTTT.

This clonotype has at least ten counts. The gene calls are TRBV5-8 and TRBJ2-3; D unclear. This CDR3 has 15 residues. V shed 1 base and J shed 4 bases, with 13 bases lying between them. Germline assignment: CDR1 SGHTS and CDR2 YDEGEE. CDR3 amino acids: CASSLTAMVPDTQYF. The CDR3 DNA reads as TGTGCCAGCAGCTTGACGGCGATGGTTCCAGATACGCAGTATTTT.